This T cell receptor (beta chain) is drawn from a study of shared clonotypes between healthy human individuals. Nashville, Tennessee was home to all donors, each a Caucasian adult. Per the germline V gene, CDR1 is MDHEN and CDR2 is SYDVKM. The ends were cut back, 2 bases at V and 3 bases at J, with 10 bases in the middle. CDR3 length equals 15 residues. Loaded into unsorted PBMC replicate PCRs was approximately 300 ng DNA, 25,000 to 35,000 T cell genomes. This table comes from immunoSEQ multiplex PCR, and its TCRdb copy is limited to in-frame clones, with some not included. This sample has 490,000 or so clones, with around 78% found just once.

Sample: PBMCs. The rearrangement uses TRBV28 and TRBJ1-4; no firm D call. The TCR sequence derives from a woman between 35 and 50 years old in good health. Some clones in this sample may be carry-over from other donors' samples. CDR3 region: CASSLGDWANEKLFF. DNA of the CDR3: TGTGCCAGCAGTTTAGGGGATTGGGCTAATGAAAAACTGTTTTTT.